Presented here are 16 T cell receptor beta chains from one specimen sequenced in a study of T cells in Graves' hyperthyroidism and ophthalmopathy. The CDR3 regions of TCR beta were amplified from RNA transcripts. Initially, a first-round RT-PCR of the TCR CDR3 employed the HTBI primer set. TCRdb re-analysed the multiplex PCR reads in MiXCR, keeping a single row per CDR3 protein. The table has some 800,000 distinct CDR3 sequences, approximately 40% seen once; the top ten hold about 8.9%. Sample: blood. The receptors come from a man in his late teens or twenties with Graves' hyperthyroidism.

There are a few counts of this clonotype. This chain joins TRBV6-1 and TRBJ1-5; the D is unclear. Trimming left V 6 bases short and J 3 bases short, with 6 bases between. CDR1 and CDR2 from the germline V gene are MNHNS and SASEGT. The CDR3 has 12 amino acids. This CDR3 reads CASRGINQPQHF. Here the CDR3 DNA reads TGTGCCAGCAGAGGAATCAATCAGCCCCAGCATTTT.

The rearrangement links TRBV2 to TRBJ1-4; 8 bases map to TRBD1. This CDR3 contains 16 residues. Trimming at V came to 5 bases and at J to 4 bases, leaving 9 bases not matched to a gene. Germline V gives CDR1 SNHLY, CDR2 FYNNEI. The CDR3 sequence: CASSPYRGGHNEKLFF. CDR3 DNA sequence: TGTGCCAGCAGTCCCTACAGGGGGGGACATAATGAAAAACTGTTTTTT. Based on the CDR3 plus reference TRBV2 and TRBJ1-4, the full variable domain is EPEVTQTPSHQVTQMGQEVILRCVPISNHLYFYWYRQILGQKVEFLVSFYNNEISEKSEIFDDQFSVERPDGSNFTLKIRSTKLEDSAMYFCASSPYRGGHNEKLFFGSGTQLSVL.

A note on this clonotype: Relative to the germline gene, one junction end is altered; a read error may explain this. The chain joins TRBV5-1 to TRBJ2-7; TRBD1 agrees at 7 bases. The V gene's germline CDR1 is SGHRS and CDR2 YFSETQ. The CDR3 is 14 amino acids. Written as DNA, the CDR3 is TGTGCCAGCAGCTGGACAGGTAGGGCTTACGAGCAGTACTTC. Protein product: CASSWTGRAYEQYF.

Many counts were recorded for this clonotype. In nucleotides, the CDR3 is TGTGCCAGCAGTGACGACCTGTTGGGGGAGCTGTTTTTT. It translates to CASSDDLLGELFF. The rearrangement uses TRBV2 and TRBJ2-2, with D uncertain. Trimming stripped 3 bases from V and 8 bases from J, with 10 bases between. CDR1 is SNHLY and CDR2 is FYNNEI in the germline V gene. CDR3 size: 13 residues.

This clonotype came up many times. V is TRBV29-1 and J is TRBJ1-2; possibly TRBD1 for D (6 bases). Germline V gives CDR1 SQVTM, CDR2 ANQGSEA. The CDR3 totals 14 residues. V was trimmed by 0 bases and J by 6 bases, leaving 14 bases between them. The CDR3 DNA reads as TGCAGCGTTGAAGATCTGACAAAGGGGGATGGCTACACCTTC. Amino acids: CSVEDLTKGDGYTF.

This clonotype was recorded at least ten times. The chain has TRBV29-1 and TRBJ2-7; TRBD2 is a possible D gene (6 bases). The CDR3 is 14 amino acids. The germline gives CDR1 SQVTM, CDR2 ANQGSEA. V lost 5 bases and J lost 0, with 14 bases in between. The CDR3 region is CSVSGLSHSYEQYF. CDR3 DNA: TGCAGCGTTTCGGGACTTTCCCACTCCTACGAGCAGTACTTC.

The J gene is TRBJ1-4, the V gene TRBV4-2; D is possibly TRBD1 (6 bases). Trimming shortened V by 4 bases and J by 7 bases, and 25 bases separated the two germline ends. The CDR3 contains 18 residues. The germline gives CDR1 LGHNA, CDR2 YNFKEQ. The CDR3 coding sequence is TGTGCCAGCAGCCTCCGGTCCCTGGCGGGGGCGGGTGGTGAAAAACTGTTTTTT. It encodes CASSLRSLAGAGGEKLFF.

V usage is TRBV19 and J usage is TRBJ2-7; 10 bases line up with TRBD2. The CDR3 loop spans 14 amino acids. Germline trimming cut 4 bases from V and 7 bases from J; bases unmatched to any gene: 7. Germline-derived CDR1 and CDR2 are LNHDA and SQIVND (reference sequence). CDR3: CASSTLGTSEEQYF. The CDR3 bases are TGTGCCAGTAGTACCCTCGGGACTAGCGAAGAGCAGTACTTC.

This clonotype was seen at least ten times. The chain carries TRBV20-1 and TRBJ1-1; D remains ambiguous. CDR1 is DFQATT and CDR2 is SNEGSKA in the germline V gene (reference sequence). V gave up 0 bases and J gave up 10 bases, with 0 bases separating them. The CDR3 spans 8 residues. The CDR3 loop reads CSAREAFF. In DNA form, the CDR3 reads TGCAGTGCTAGAGAAGCTTTCTTT.

This clonotype was seen a few times. This sequence joins TRBV7-6 and TRBJ1-1, with TRBD1 matching 9 bases. J was trimmed by 3 bases and V by 2 bases; bases with no gene match: 4. The CDR3 totals 15 residues. Germline CDR1 is SGHVS and CDR2 is FNYEAQ. The CDR3 DNA sequence: TGTGCCAGCAGCTTATCGACAGGGGGTCACACTGAAGCTTTCTTT. It is translated as CASSLSTGGHTEAFF.

To note about this clonotype: Compared with germline, one end of the junction differs, possibly owing to a read error. The rearrangement links TRBV4-2 to TRBJ1-1, with no clear D. Germline V gene lookup returns CDR1 LGHNA and CDR2 YNFKEQ. CDR3 length: 12 amino acids. CDR3: CATFDLNTVAFF. CDR3 coding DNA: TGTGCCACTTTTGACCTCAACACTGTAGCTTTCTTT.

The chain is built from TRBV12-3 or TRBV12-4 and TRBJ1-3; perhaps TRBD1 as D (5 bases). Trimming stripped 2 bases from V and 0 bases from J, with 14 bases between. The CDR3 covers 17 residues. CDR3 bases: TGTGCCAGCAGTTTATTAGAGGGGCTTATCTCTGGAAACACCATATATTTT. It is translated as CASSLLEGLISGNTIYF.

This chain uses TRBV10-2 with TRBJ2-7; tentatively, D is TRBD2 (6 bases). V was shortened by 2 bases and J by 7 bases, with 15 bases between the two germline ends. Per germline, CDR1 WSHSY and CDR2 SAAADI. There are 14 residues in the CDR3. DNA for the CDR3: TGCGCCAGCAGTGAGCGGGCCGGGCGGGAAGAGCAGTACTTC. The encoded protein is CASSERAGREEQYF.

This clonotype was recorded at least ten times. The gene calls are TRBV19 and TRBJ1-6, with a weak D call TRBD1 (5 bases). The CDR3 is 14 amino acids. From germline, CDR1 is LNHDA and CDR2 SQIVND (reference sequence). Trimming took off 11 bases at V and 10 bases at J, with 21 bases between the two ends. Written as DNA, the CDR3 is TGTGCCTCCCGGGGTTGGGGGAAGAACTCACCCCTCCACTTT. This sequence encodes CASRGWGKNSPLHF. The whole variable domain, filled in from reference TRBV19 and TRBJ1-6, reads DGGITQSPKYLFRKEGQNVTLSCEQNLNHDAMYWYRQDPGQGLRLIYYSQIVNDFQKGDIAEGYSVSREKKESFPLTVTSAQKNPTAFYLCASRGWGKNSPLHFGNGTRLTVT.

In this sample, this clonotype turned up a few times. Sequence at one end of the junction differs from germline and may be a read error. This chain joins TRBV2 and TRBJ2-2; unclear D gene. The germline V gene has CDR1 SNHLY and CDR2 FYNNEI. CDR3 length: 15 amino acids. CDR3 loop: CASSLAHPNTGELFF. As DNA, the CDR3 is TGCGCCAGCAGCTTGGCGCACCCAAACACCGGGGAGCTGTTTTTT.

This clonotype was recorded at least ten times. This chain connects TRBV2 to TRBJ1-3; D gene unclear. V lost 4 bases and J 5 bases, leaving 9 bases between the germline ends. The CDR3 extends over 13 amino acids. Germline-derived CDR1 and CDR2 are SNHLY and FYNNEI. The CDR3 spells CASSVNGRNTIYF. The DNA of the CDR3 is TGTGCCAGCAGTGTCAACGGCAGAAACACCATATATTTT.